This T cell receptor (beta chain) is from a study of blood T cell repertoires in COVID-19. Study-wide background: T cells, B-cell-depleted T cells, or PBMCs provided the cDNA or gDNA that served as material.

The protocol was immunoSEQ multiplex PCR, while the TCRdb copy is restricted to in-frame clones and leaves out a portion. The data show fewer than 200,000 clones, approximately 90% seen once. The germline V gene encodes CDR1 SGHTA and CDR2 FQGTGA. With 2 bases removed from V and 6 bases from J, the gap between germline ends came to 11 bases. The CDR3 spans 15 residues. The rearrangement joins TRBV7-3 to TRBJ1-6, with D tentatively TRBD1 (5 bases). This clonotype was obtained from a man aged 30 to 39 with COVID-19, enrolled during active disease. The specimen sequenced was peripheral blood. CDR3 DNA sequence: TGTGCCAGCAGCTTAGATCAGGGTCTTAATTCACCCCTCCACTTT. It codes for CASSLDQGLNSPLHF.